The 21 T cell receptor beta chains below were found in one sample sequenced in a study of T cell responses to AZD1222 COVID-19 vaccine. Produced via immunoSEQ multiplex PCR; TCRdb's table is partial and in-frame only. Found here are approximately 170,000 clones, 80% to 90% of them singletons; the top ten hold 6.5% to 8.5%. The specimen comprised peripheral blood, sampled on day 0 of AZD1222 vaccination. Receptors were obtained from an adult in good health.

V usage is TRBV19 and J usage is TRBJ2-7; TRBD1 is a possible D gene (6 bases). Germline V gives CDR1 LNHDA, CDR2 SQIVND (reference sequence). Trimming shortened V by 2 bases and J by 4 bases, and 9 bases separated the two germline ends. The length of the CDR3 is 13 residues. In DNA, the CDR3 is TGTGCCAGTAGTATAAATACAGGGTACGAGCAGTACTTC. It translates to CASSINTGYEQYF.

This clone occurred a few times. This chain connects TRBV6-5 to TRBJ1-1, with D unclear. The V gene's germline CDR1 is MNHEY and CDR2 SVGAGI. CDR3 length: 11 residues. The V and J ends lost 4 bases and 5 bases respectively, with 5 bases between them. The CDR3 sequence: CASSWATEAFF. The CDR3 coding sequence is TGTGCCAGCAGTTGGGCGACTGAAGCTTTCTTT.

The rearrangement joins TRBV7-3 to TRBJ1-1; maybe TRBD1 (5 bases). The V gene lost 2 bases and the J gene lost 5 bases, with 12 bases spanning the gap. CDR1 and CDR2 from the germline V gene are SGHTA and FQGTGA. The CDR3 totals 14 residues. The CDR3 DNA is TGTGCCAGCAGCTTACTAGGCGGGGGAACTGAAGCTTTCTTT. Its protein is CASSLLGGGTEAFF. Together with reference TRBV7-3 and TRBJ1-1, the CDR3 gives the full variable domain: GAGVSQTPSNKVTEKGKYVELRCDPISGHTALYWYRQSLGQGPEFLIYFQGTGAADDSGLPNDRFFAVRPEGSVSTLKIQRTERGDSAVYLCASSLLGGGTEAFFGQGTRLTVV.

The CDR3 DNA reads as TGTGCCAGCAGCTCGGAACGGTTGGCAGGCCTCTATGGCTACACCTTC. It specifies CASSSERLAGLYGYTF. The chain recombines TRBV7-8 with TRBJ1-2; D not resolved. Trimming shortened V by 4 bases and J by 4 bases, and 19 bases separated the two germline ends. CDR1 is SGHVS and CDR2 is FQNEAQ in the germline V gene. The CDR3 extends over 16 amino acids.

The V gene is TRBV10-3, the J gene TRBJ2-1, with D perhaps matching TRBD1 or TRBD2 (5 bases each). V lost 7 bases and J lost 2, with 15 bases in between. This CDR3 has 15 residues. CDR1 and CDR2 from the germline V gene are ENHRY and SYGVKD. The CDR3 DNA reads as TGTGCCATCAACCACGGGACCTGGGCCTACAATGAGCAGTTCTTC. It codes for CAINHGTWAYNEQFF.

The chain uses TRBV19 and TRBJ1-1; 7 bases are a match to TRBD1. CDR1 and CDR2 from the germline V gene are LNHDA and SQIVND (reference sequence). This CDR3 is built from 14 residues. V lost 3 bases to trimming and J lost 1 base; unmatched junction nucleotides: 2. The CDR3 DNA reads TGTGCCAGTAGTATCCGGGACAGGAACACTGAAGCTTTCTTT. Its translation is CASSIRDRNTEAFF.

This rearrangement joins TRBV20-1 to TRBJ1-1; tentatively, D is TRBD1 (6 bases). Germline CDR1 is DFQATT and CDR2 is SNEGSKA (reference sequence). This CDR3 is 11 amino acids long. V was trimmed by 1 base and J by 10 bases, leaving 10 bases between them. The CDR3: CSARGGARAFF. The CDR3 DNA follows: TGCAGTGCTAGAGGGGGGGCGAGAGCTTTCTTT.

The J gene is TRBJ1-6, the V gene TRBV27; D perhaps matches TRBD1 (5 bases). The V and J ends lost 3 bases and 8 bases respectively, with 11 bases between them. The CDR3 consists of 14 residues. CDR1 is MNHEY, CDR2 SMNVEV, per germline (reference sequence). The CDR3 region has the DNA TGTGCCAGCAGTTTGGTTGGGGGGGATTCACCCCTCCACTTT. Its protein is CASSLVGGDSPLHF.

This clone was seen a few times. The gene calls are TRBV3-1 (or the pseudogene TRBV3-2) and TRBJ2-7; D unclear. The CDR3 runs 14 residues. Per germline, CDR1 LGHDT and CDR2 YNNKEL (reference sequence). The V end lost 3 bases, the J end lost 5 bases, and 14 bases lay between the germline ends. For the CDR3, the DNA is TGTGCCAGCAGCCATTACTCGTCTTTGAACGAGCAGTACTTC. It yields the protein CASSHYSSLNEQYF.

The J gene is TRBJ2-3, the V gene TRBV6-1; TRBD2 aligns across 7 bases. The ends lost 2 bases at V and 2 bases at J; junction bases unmatched: 7. The CDR3 has 16 residues. CDR1 is MNHNS, CDR2 SASEGT, per germline. The CDR3 nucleotides read TGTGCCAGCAGTGAATTGGGGGGGACCTACACAGATACGCAGTATTTT. It specifies CASSELGGTYTDTQYF.

This chain joins TRBV10-1 and TRBJ1-5; 7 bases align to TRBD1. From germline, CDR1 is WNHNN and CDR2 SYGVQD (reference sequence). V gave up 2 bases and J gave up 6 bases; unmatched junction bases: 1. CDR3 length: 13 amino acids. The CDR3 protein is CASSEEGAQPQHF. The DNA of the CDR3 is TGCGCCAGCAGTGAGGAGGGGGCTCAGCCCCAGCATTTT.

The genes are TRBV21-1 and TRBJ1-1; no check of the table's D call, TRBD1, against the DNA was made. TRBV21-1 is described as a pseudogene. CDR3 length: 14 residues. The chain's CDR3 is CASSAGQMNTEAFF. Here the CDR3 DNA reads TGTGCCAGCAGCGCGGGACAGATGAACACTGAAGCTTTCTTT.

The rearrangement links TRBV28 to TRBJ1-2, with 10 bases fitting TRBD1. CDR3 length: 15 residues. The V and J ends lost 2 bases and 8 bases, in that order; junction bases with no gene match: 8. Germline loops: CDR1 MDHEN, CDR2 SYDVKM. DNA of the CDR3: TGTGCCAGCAGTTTAACCGGGACAGGGGTCGGGGGCTACACCTTC. Encoded protein: CASSLTGTGVGGYTF.

In nucleotides, the CDR3 is TGTGCCAGCAGTATCACGGGACTAGGGAACACAGATACGCAGTATTTT. Its translation is CASSITGLGNTDTQYF. The chain combines TRBV27 with TRBJ2-3; 8 bases agree with TRBD2. Trimming took 5 bases from V and 2 from J; bases not matched to a gene: 9. The CDR3 is 16 residues long. Per germline, CDR1 MNHEY and CDR2 SMNVEV (reference sequence).

The V call is TRBV19, the J call TRBJ1-2; D remains ambiguous. CDR3 length: 14 residues. The V gene's germline CDR1 is LNHDA and CDR2 SQIVND (reference sequence). The V gene lost 4 bases and the J gene lost 2 bases, with 11 bases spanning the gap. In DNA, the CDR3 is TGTGCCAGTAGTAGAGCGATACAGAACTATGGCTACACCTTC. Protein sequence: CASSRAIQNYGYTF.

V gene TRBV3-1 (or the pseudogene TRBV3-2) combines with J gene TRBJ1-2, with a tentative D call TRBD1 (6 bases). This CDR3 has 16 residues. Germline V lookup: CDR1 LGHDT, CDR2 YNNKEL (reference sequence). The V and J ends lost 4 bases and 4 bases respectively, with 19 bases between them. CDR3 nucleotides: TGTGCCAGCAGCCCCAATCCAGGGGATATCGGCTATGGCTACACCTTC. Protein sequence: CASSPNPGDIGYGYTF.

The rearrangement uses TRBV5-4 and TRBJ1-2; D is possibly TRBD1 (5 bases). V lost 4 bases and J lost 6, with 10 bases in between. Germline V gene sequence: CDR1 SGHNT, CDR2 YYREEE (reference sequence). This CDR3 has 12 amino acids. CDR3 in amino acids: CASSLVGDGYTF. The CDR3 DNA reads as TGTGCCAGCAGCCTTGTGGGGGATGGCTACACCTTC.

The chain uses TRBV6-1 and TRBJ1-1, with 10 bases matching TRBD1. Looked up from germline, CDR1 is MNHNS and CDR2 is SASEGT. The CDR3 is 17 residues long. J was trimmed by 11 bases and V by 1 base; bases with no gene match: 16. CDR3 sequence (DNA): TGTGCCAGCAGTGAAGAACTAAGGGAGGGACAGGGGTTTGGTGCTTTCTTT. As protein: CASSEELREGQGFGAFF.

V usage is TRBV7-6 and J usage is TRBJ2-1, with 8 bases lining up with TRBD2. With 0 bases clipped from V and 2 bases from J, the junction kept 6 bases outside the gene matches. Germline CDR1 reads SGHVS; CDR2 reads FNYEAQ. The CDR3 contains 17 residues. For the CDR3, the DNA is TGTGCCAGCAGCTTAGCGGTGGGACTAGTCGCCTACAATGAGCAGTTCTTC. This encodes CASSLAVGLVAYNEQFF. Together with reference TRBV7-6 and TRBJ2-1, the CDR3 gives the full variable domain: GAGVSQSPRYKVTKRGQDVALRCDPISGHVSLYWYRQALGQGPEFLTYFNYEAQQDKSGLPNDRFSAERPEGSISTLTIQRTEQRDSAMYRCASSLAVGLVAYNEQFFGPGTRLTVL.

The genes are TRBV7-9 and TRBJ2-5; 9 bases line up with TRBD2. V lost 2 bases and J lost 1; bases outside the gene matches: 8. The CDR3 sequence is 17 residues long. CDR1 is SEHNR and CDR2 is FQNEAQ in the germline V gene (reference sequence). The CDR3 DNA reads TGTGCCAGCAGCTTAAGCGGGGCGGGGGGGCGCCAAGAGACCCAGTACTTC. Translated, it gives CASSLSGAGGRQETQYF.

This chain uses TRBV9 with TRBJ2-7; 9 nucleotides agree with TRBD1. Trimming at V came to 0 bases and at J to 4 bases, leaving 2 bases not matched to a gene. This CDR3 is 14 amino acids long. Germline assignment: CDR1 SGDLS and CDR2 YYNGEE. The CDR3 region has the DNA TGTGCCAGCAGCGTAGGGACAGGGGAGTACGAGCAGTACTTC. It specifies CASSVGTGEYEQYF.